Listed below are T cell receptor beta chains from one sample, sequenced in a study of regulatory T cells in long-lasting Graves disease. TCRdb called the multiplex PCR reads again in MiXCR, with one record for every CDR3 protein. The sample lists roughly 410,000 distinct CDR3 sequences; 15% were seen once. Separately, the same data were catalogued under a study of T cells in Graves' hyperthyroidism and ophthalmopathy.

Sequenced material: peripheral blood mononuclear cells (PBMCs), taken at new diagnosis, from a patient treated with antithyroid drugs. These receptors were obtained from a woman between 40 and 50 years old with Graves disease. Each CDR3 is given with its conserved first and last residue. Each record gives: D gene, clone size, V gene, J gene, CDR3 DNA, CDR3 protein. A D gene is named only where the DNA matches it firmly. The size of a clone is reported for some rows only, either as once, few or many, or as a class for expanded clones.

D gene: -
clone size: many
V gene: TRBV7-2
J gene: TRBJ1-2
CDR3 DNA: TGTGCCAGCAGCTTAGACAGGACCAACTATGGCTACACCTTC
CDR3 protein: CASSLDRTNYGYTF

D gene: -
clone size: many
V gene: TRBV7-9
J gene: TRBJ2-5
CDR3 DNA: TGTGCCAGCAGCTTATTGGCTTCTCAAGAGACCCAGTACTTC
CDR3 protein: CASSLLASQETQYF

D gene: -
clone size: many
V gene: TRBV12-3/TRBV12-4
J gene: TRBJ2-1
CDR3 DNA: TGTGCCAGCAGTCGGGACTCCCCATCCTACAATGAGCAGTTCTTC
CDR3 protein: CASSRDSPSYNEQFF

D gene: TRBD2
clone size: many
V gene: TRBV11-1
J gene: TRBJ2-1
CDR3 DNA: TGTGCCAGCAGCTTAGGGTCACTAGCGGGTCGCAATGAGCAGTTCTTC
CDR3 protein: CASSLGSLAGRNEQFF

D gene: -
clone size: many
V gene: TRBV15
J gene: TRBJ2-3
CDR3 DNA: TGTGCCACCAGCAGAGAAAGGGCCCCAGATACGCAGTATTTT
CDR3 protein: CATSRERAPDTQYF

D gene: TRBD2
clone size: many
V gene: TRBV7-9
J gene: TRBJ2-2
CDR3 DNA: TGTGCCAGCAGCTTTTCCCTAGCGGGAGGGGTGAACACCGGGGAGCTGTTTTTT
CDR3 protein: CASSFSLAGGVNTGELFF

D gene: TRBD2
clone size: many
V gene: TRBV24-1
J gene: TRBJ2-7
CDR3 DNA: TGTGCCACCAGTGCCGGGGGGGGAGCCTACGAGCAGTACTTC
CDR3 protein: CATSAGGGAYEQYF

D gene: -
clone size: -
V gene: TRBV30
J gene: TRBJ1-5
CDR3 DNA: TGTGCCTGGAGTGGCCGGGACGGGGATCAGCCCCAGCATTTT
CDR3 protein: CAWSGRDGDQPQHF

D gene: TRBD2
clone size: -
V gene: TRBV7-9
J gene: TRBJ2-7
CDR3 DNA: TGCGCCAGCAGCTTAGAAAGCGGGGGCTACGAGCAGTACTTC
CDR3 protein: CASSLESGGYEQYF

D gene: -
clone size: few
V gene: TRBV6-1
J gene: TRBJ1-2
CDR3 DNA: TGTGCCAGCAGTCCTCAACGAGGGGATAGCTATGGCTACACCTTC
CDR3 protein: CASSPQRGDSYGYTF

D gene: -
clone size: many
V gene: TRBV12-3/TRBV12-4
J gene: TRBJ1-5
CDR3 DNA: TGTGCCAGCAGATGGGGGGTTGGGCAGCCCCAGCATTTT
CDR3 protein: CASRWGVGQPQHF

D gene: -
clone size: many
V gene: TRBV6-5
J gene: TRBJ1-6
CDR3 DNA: TGTGCCAGCAGTTACTCCCCCTGGGAAGGGCTAAAGTCACCCCTCCACTTT
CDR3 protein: CASSYSPWEGLKSPLHF

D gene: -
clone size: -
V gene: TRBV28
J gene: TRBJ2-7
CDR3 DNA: TGTGCCAGCAGTTTCGTGGCTTTTTCCTACGAGCAGTACTTC
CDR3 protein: CASSFVAFSYEQYF

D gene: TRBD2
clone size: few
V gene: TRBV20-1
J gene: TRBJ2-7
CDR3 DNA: TGCAGTGCTAGAGACCCGAAACTAGCGGGAGTTTACGAGCAGTACTTC
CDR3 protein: CSARDPKLAGVYEQYF

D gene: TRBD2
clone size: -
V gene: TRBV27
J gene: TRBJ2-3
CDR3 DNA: TGTGCCAGCAGTTTATGGGGACTAGCGGGAGGGACTCCAGATACGCAGTATTTT
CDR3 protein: CASSLWGLAGGTPDTQYF

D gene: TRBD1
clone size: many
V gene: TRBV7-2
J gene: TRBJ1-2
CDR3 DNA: TGTGCCAGCAGCTTCGGGACAGGGAGCAACTATGGCTACACCTTC
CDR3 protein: CASSFGTGSNYGYTF

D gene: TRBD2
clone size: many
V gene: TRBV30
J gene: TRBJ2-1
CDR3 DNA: TGTGCCTGGAAGTCCGGACTAGATTTTGGCAATGAGCAGTTCTTC
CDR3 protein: CAWKSGLDFGNEQFF

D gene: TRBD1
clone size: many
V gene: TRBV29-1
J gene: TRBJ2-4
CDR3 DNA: TGCAGCGTCCGGGACAGAGAAAACATTCAGTACTTC
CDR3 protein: CSVRDRENIQYF

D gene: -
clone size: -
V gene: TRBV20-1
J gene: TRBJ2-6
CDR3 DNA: TGCAGTGCTAGAGTCTGGGGCTCTGGGGCCAACGTCCTGACTTTC
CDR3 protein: CSARVWGSGANVLTF

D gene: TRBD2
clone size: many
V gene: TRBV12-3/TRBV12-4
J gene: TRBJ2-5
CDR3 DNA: TGTGCCAGCAGTTTATCGCCCGGACTAGCGGGAGGGGAGACCCAGTACTTC
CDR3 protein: CASSLSPGLAGGETQYF

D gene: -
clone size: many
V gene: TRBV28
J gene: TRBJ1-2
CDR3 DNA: TGTGCCAGCAGCTTACCCGGGACGGCCGGGTATGGCTACACCTTC
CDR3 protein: CASSLPGTAGYGYTF

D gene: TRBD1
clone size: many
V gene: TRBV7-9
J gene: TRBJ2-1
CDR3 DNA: TGTGCCAGCAGCTTCTGGCAGGGGGACGTCTATGAGCAGTTCTTC
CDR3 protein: CASSFWQGDVYEQFF

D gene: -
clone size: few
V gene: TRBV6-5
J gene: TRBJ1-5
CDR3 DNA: TGTGCCAGCAGTTACCGCAGGGAGGGGGGAGGGCTGAGGCGCAATCAGCCCCAGCATTTT
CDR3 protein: CASSYRREGGGLRRNQPQHF

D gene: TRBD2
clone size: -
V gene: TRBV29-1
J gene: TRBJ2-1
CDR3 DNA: TGCAGCGTTGAAGGGGGGACTAGCGGGAGGTTTGTGGGGGGCAATGAGCAGTTCTTC
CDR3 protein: CSVEGGTSGRFVGGNEQFF

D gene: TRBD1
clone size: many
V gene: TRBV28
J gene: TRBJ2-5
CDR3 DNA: TGTGCCAGCAGTTTTGACAGGGTGCAAGAGACCCAGTACTTC
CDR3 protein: CASSFDRVQETQYF

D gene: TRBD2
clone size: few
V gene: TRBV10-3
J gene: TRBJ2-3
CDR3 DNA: TGTGCCATCAGCCTACTAGCGGGGGATAGCACAGATACGCAGTATTTT
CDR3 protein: CAISLLAGDSTDTQYF

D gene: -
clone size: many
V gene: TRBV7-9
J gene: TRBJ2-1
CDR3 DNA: TGTGCCAGTGAGTGGGTTCGCTACAATGAGCAGTTCTTC
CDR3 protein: CASEWVRYNEQFF

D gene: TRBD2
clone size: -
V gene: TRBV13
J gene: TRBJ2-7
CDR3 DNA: TGTGCCAGCAGTCGGACTAGCGGGAGCTATTCGGGTGAGCAGTACTTC
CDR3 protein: CASSRTSGSYSGEQYF

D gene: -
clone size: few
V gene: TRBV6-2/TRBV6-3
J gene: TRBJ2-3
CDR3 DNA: TGTGCCAGCAGTTACCTTCTCGCGGGCACAGATACGCAGTATTTT
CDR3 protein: CASSYLLAGTDTQYF